The source of this T cell receptor beta chain is a study of glioma-infiltrating T cells after dendritic cell vaccination. Overall study context: Patients received autologous tumor lysate-pulsed dendritic cell vaccination between about 2003 and 2012.

Sequenced by immunoSEQ multiplex PCR; TCRdb stores in-frame clones only, minus some. The table has roughly 96,000 clones, 79% seen once. The CDR3 covers 15 residues. CDR1 and CDR2 (germline): GTSNPN, SVGIG (reference sequence). Trimming took 0 bases from V and 2 from J, leaving 13 bases between them. This clone appeared a few times. Its antigen is still unknown. General study points: Survival was not directly related to TCR clonality in these patients.

The chain couples TRBV30 to TRBJ1-2; the D gene is possibly TRBD1 (5 bases). This TCR was sampled from a human donor with glioblastoma. The sample here was blood, taken before dendritic cell vaccination. Here the CDR3 reads CAWSVGQGLNYGYTF. CDR3 in DNA: TGTGCCTGGAGTGTTGGCCAGGGACTCAACTATGGCTACACCTTC.